The rows below give T cell receptor beta chains drawn from one sample of a study of CD8 T cells in ankylosing spondylitis. TCRdb reprocessed the 5' RACE reads with MiXCR, giving one entry per CDR3 protein. The data hold about 390,000 distinct CDR3 sequences, with around 22% observed a single time. Sequenced: blood, either unsorted or a sorted T cell fraction (not recorded which). Every receptor here comes from a male donor with ankylosing spondylitis. Both conserved end residues are part of each CDR3. D genes are given only for firm matches. For some rows the clone size is stated as once, few or many, or as a class when expanded; others skip it.

.	TRBV9	TRBJ2-1	few	TGTGCCAGCAGCGCCACTAGGGGTTTCGGCAATGAGCAGTTCTTC	CASSATRGFGNEQFF
TRBD1	TRBV7-8	TRBJ2-5	.	TGTGCCAGCAGCGGCGGGACAGGGGAAGAGACCCAGTACTTC	CASSGGTGEETQYF
.	TRBV12-3/TRBV12-4	TRBJ1-2	.	TGTGCCAGCCGGCCTTGGATAAACTATGGCTACACCTTC	CASRPWINYGYTF
.	TRBV19	TRBJ2-5	.	TGTGCCAGTAGTATCTACCACCAGTTGTTCGGGGAGACCCAGTACTTC	CASSIYHQLFGETQYF
.	TRBV6-6	TRBJ1-2	few	TGTGCCAGCAGTCCGACAGAGATCTATGGCTACACCTTC	CASSPTEIYGYTF
.	TRBV7-2	TRBJ2-1	.	TGTGCCAGCAGCCGTTTACCTGGGGGCAAAGGGGACAATGAGCAGTTCTTC	CASSRLPGGKGDNEQFF
TRBD2	TRBV5-6	TRBJ2-2	.	TGTGCCAGCAGGAAGGGACTAGCGGGAGGTTACACCGGGGAGCTGTTTTTT	CASRKGLAGGYTGELFF
.	TRBV20-1	TRBJ1-3	few	TGCAGTGCTAGATCGGTCTCTGGAAACACCATATATTTT	CSARSVSGNTIYF
TRBD2	TRBV10-3	TRBJ2-7	.	TGTGCCATCAGGGGTAGCGGGAGCCTCTACGAGCAGTACTTC	CAIRGSGSLYEQYF
.	TRBV28	TRBJ2-1	.	TGTGCCAGCATGTCTATCCTGCGGGACGTCTACAATGAGCAGTTCTTC	CASMSILRDVYNEQFF
TRBD2	TRBV6-1	TRBJ2-1	.	TGTGCCAGCAGCGGACCTCAGCGGGAGAGGTTTCATGAGCAGTTCTTC	CASSGPQRERFHEQFF
.	TRBV2	TRBJ1-5	.	TGTGCCAGCAGTAACAATGGGGGAGGCAATCAGCCCCAGCATTTT	CASSNNGGGNQPQHF
.	TRBV13	TRBJ2-7	.	TGTGCCAGCAGCTCCCTCAGGGGAGGGCCGCACGAGCAGTACTTC	CASSSLRGGPHEQYF
TRBD1	TRBV12-3/TRBV12-4	TRBJ2-7	few	TGTGCCAGCAGTACAACAGGGGTGGGGGAGCAGTACTTC	CASSTTGVGEQYF
.	TRBV29-1	TRBJ2-1	.	TGCAGCGCACAGAGGACGGGTGGTGTGGATGAGCAGTTCTTC	CSAQRTGGVDEQFF
TRBD2	TRBV5-1	TRBJ2-1	few	TGCGCCAGCAGCTTGACTAGCGGGAGCTCGTATGAGCAGTTCTTC	CASSLTSGSSYEQFF